This passage covers 15 T cell receptor beta chains from one sample sequenced in a study of OX40 agonist ivuxolimab in advanced cancers. Generated by immunoSEQ multiplex PCR, the TCRdb table keeps only in-frame clones and is missing some. Seen here are roughly 65,000 clones, around 90% observed once, and the top ten hold 10%. The sequences come from CD4+ or CD8+ T cells sorted from blood, collected in a trial of the OX40 agonist ivuxolimab. The source of these receptors is an adult with an advanced solid tumor such as melanoma, head and neck, liver or kidney cancer.

The chain links TRBV9 to TRBJ2-2; tentatively, D is TRBD2 (5 bases). V was clipped by 2 bases and J by 5 bases, with 10 bases between them. The V gene's germline CDR1 is SGDLS and CDR2 YYNGEE. The CDR3 is 14 amino acids. As DNA, the CDR3 is TGTGCCAGCAGCGTGACTATCGATACCGGGGAGCTGTTTTTT. Translated: CASSVTIDTGELFF.

The V call is TRBV25-1, the J call TRBJ1-4, with TRBD1 as a possible D gene (5 bases). This CDR3 has 15 residues. The V and J ends lost 2 bases and 7 bases respectively, with 14 bases between them. The germline gives CDR1 MGHDK, CDR2 SYGVNS. This CDR3 reads CASSESRTLGEKLFF. Written as DNA, the CDR3 is TGTGCCAGCAGTGAAAGTAGGACACTCGGTGAAAAACTGTTTTTT.

J is TRBJ1-3 and V is TRBV2, with D maybe TRBD1 (5 bases). Germline CDR1 is SNHLY and CDR2 is FYNNEI. The CDR3 consists of 16 residues. Between the trimmed V and J ends, which lost 4 bases and 1 base, there was a span of 14 bases. CDR3 amino acids: CASSVGGRGSGNTIYF. For the CDR3, the DNA is TGTGCCAGCAGTGTTGGGGGACGGGGGTCTGGAAACACCATATATTTT.

V usage is TRBV27 and J usage is TRBJ1-2, with D possibly TRBD1 on 6 matching bases. The germline CDR1 and CDR2 sequences are MNHEY and SMNVEV (reference sequence). Trimming took off 3 bases at V and 8 bases at J, with 13 bases between the two ends. The CDR3 spans 13 residues. CDR3 sequence: CASSFRGGEGYTF. CDR3 DNA sequence: TGTGCCAGCAGTTTCAGGGGAGGAGAGGGCTACACCTTC.

The chain recombines TRBV28 with TRBJ2-7; 9 bases line up with TRBD2. The germline gives CDR1 MDHEN, CDR2 SYDVKM. V lost 2 bases, J lost 0 bases, and 5 bases stayed unmatched. The CDR3 has 16 amino acids. CDR3 bases: TGTGCCAGCAGTTTAAGGAGCGGGAGGCGCTCCTACGAGCAGTACTTC. Its protein is CASSLRSGRRSYEQYF.

This chain joins TRBV28 and TRBJ1-1; D is unresolved. The V and J ends lost 2 bases and 1 base respectively, with 11 bases between them. CDR1 and CDR2 (germline): MDHEN, SYDVKM. This CDR3 has 15 amino acids. The CDR3 reads CASSLVRPRNTEAFF. As DNA, the CDR3 is TGTGCCAGCAGTTTAGTGCGCCCACGGAACACTGAAGCTTTCTTT.

The chain is built from TRBV7-3 and TRBJ2-1; 9 bases align to TRBD1. V was clipped by 0 bases and J by 7 bases; unmatched bases: 4. This CDR3 region has 15 residues. CDR1 is SGHTA and CDR2 is FQGTGA in the germline V gene. DNA of the CDR3: TGTGCCAGCAGCTTAACTGGGACAGGGAGTAATGAGCAGTTCTTC. Protein: CASSLTGTGSNEQFF.

The chain joins TRBV5-1 to TRBJ2-1; D could derive from TRBD1 or TRBD2 (6 bases each). From germline, CDR1 is SGHRS and CDR2 YFSETQ. Trimming left V 6 bases short and J 7 bases short, with 26 bases between. The CDR3 contains 17 residues. The CDR3 here is CASKGEMTRLVLNEQFF. The CDR3 DNA is TGCGCCAGCAAGGGGGAAATGACTAGACTGGTCCTTAATGAGCAGTTCTTC.

J is TRBJ1-2 and V is TRBV21-1. TRBV21-1 is marked as a pseudogene. CDR3 length equals 14 residues. The chain's CDR3 is CASSGRPHWRGYTF. In nucleotides, the CDR3 is TGTGCCAGCAGCGGCCGGCCCCATTGGCGGGGCTACACCTTC.

The genes are TRBV5-1 and TRBJ2-2; D ambiguous. V dropped 4 bases and J dropped 0 bases, with 16 bases sitting between them. Germline CDR1 reads SGHRS; CDR2 reads YFSETQ. The length of the CDR3 is 17 residues. CDR3 in amino acids: CASSPGPGGSNTGELFF. The CDR3 DNA is TGCGCCAGCAGCCCCGGCCCCGGCGGCTCGAACACCGGGGAGCTGTTTTTT.

V is TRBV7-2 and J is TRBJ2-2; perhaps TRBD2 as D (5 bases). The CDR3 has 16 amino acids. Trimming cost V 5 bases and J 4 bases, with 17 bases left between them. Germline CDR1 SGHTA, CDR2 FQGNSA. CDR3 nucleotide sequence: TGTGCCAGCAGCCGAGCCTGGACTTCCGCCACCGGGGAGCTGTTTTTT. Amino acids: CASSRAWTSATGELFF.

The rearrangement uses TRBV19 and TRBJ2-3; D is unresolved. Trimming removed 7 bases at V and 0 bases at J, with 11 bases between. This CDR3 comprises 14 residues. Germline-derived CDR1 and CDR2 are LNHDA and SQIVND (reference sequence). CDR3 in amino acids: CASMKSGSTDTQYF. The CDR3 coding sequence is TGTGCCAGTATGAAGTCCGGAAGCACAGATACGCAGTATTTT.

V gene TRBV18 combines with J gene TRBJ1-4; D is ambiguous. Germline values: CDR1 KGHSH, CDR2 LQKENI. Trimming shortened V by 8 bases and J by 0 bases, and 13 bases separated the two germline ends. The CDR3 totals 15 residues. As DNA, the CDR3 is TGTGCCAGCACTTCGAGAGTTGCAACTAATGAAAAACTGTTTTTT. Its translation: CASTSRVATNEKLFF. Combining the CDR3 with reference TRBV18 and TRBJ1-4 gives the whole variable domain NAGVMQNPRHLVRRRGQEARLRCSPMKGHSHVYWYRQLPEEGLKFMVYLQKENIIDESGMPKERFSAEFPKEGPSILRIQQVVRGDSAAYFCASTSRVATNEKLFFGSGTQLSVL.

The rearrangement links TRBV19 to TRBJ1-6, with D perhaps matching TRBD1 (6 bases). The CDR3 spans 15 residues. Germline lookup yields CDR1 LNHDA and CDR2 SQIVND (reference sequence). V was cut by 4 bases and J by 8 bases, with 15 bases left in between. The CDR3 bases are TGTGCCAGTAGTAACGTCCAGGGGAGGGATTCACCCCTCCACTTT. As protein: CASSNVQGRDSPLHF.

This clone was counted between two and nine times. The J gene is TRBJ1-2, the V gene TRBV11-3; 7 nucleotides line up with TRBD1. CDR1 is SGHNT and CDR2 is YENEEA in the germline V gene. This CDR3 spans 15 amino acids. J gave up 7 bases and V 2 bases, and 10 bases lay outside the gene matches. The CDR3 DNA reads TGTGCCAGCAGCTTATGGACAGGCAGCGCATCTGGCTACACCTTC. Translation gives CASSLWTGSASGYTF.